This is a list of T cell receptor gamma chains from one sample in a study of Vδ1+ human thymocytes. TCRdb re-identified clones in the multiplex PCR reads via CATT. The repertoire holds about 36,000 gamma-chain clones, with around 21% as singletons. Sequenced sample: Vdelta1+ gamma-delta thymocytes from the thymus. Receptors were obtained from a girl under two years old who had congenital heart surgery. Both conserved end residues are part of each CDR3. Size is stated for part of the rows, as once, few or many counts, or as a class when the clone is expanded.

j_gene: TRGJ1/TRGJ2
v_gene: TRGV3
abundance: -
CDR3nt: TGTGCCACCTGGGACAGGGGCGCCCTATATTATAAGAAACTCTTT
CDR3aa: CATWDRGALYYKKLF

j_gene: TRGJ1/TRGJ2
v_gene: TRGV9
abundance: -
CDR3nt: TGTGCCTTGTGGGAGGTCCCCCCGCAATCGTATTATAAGAAACTCTTT
CDR3aa: CALWEVPPQSYYKKLF

j_gene: TRGJ1/TRGJ2
v_gene: TRGV9
abundance: -
CDR3nt: TGTGCCTTGTGGGAGCCCCTAAAGAAACTCTTT
CDR3aa: CALWEPLKKLF

j_gene: TRGJ1/TRGJ2
v_gene: TRGV8
abundance: few
CDR3nt: TGTACCACCTGGAAGAATTATTATAAGAAACTCTTT
CDR3aa: CTTWKNYYKKLF

j_gene: TRGJ1/TRGJ2
v_gene: TRGV8
abundance: few
CDR3nt: TGTGCCACCTGGGATTTGGGTGTTTCCGGGAAACTCTTT
CDR3aa: CATWDLGVSGKLF

j_gene: TRGJ1/TRGJ2
v_gene: TRGV9
abundance: -
CDR3nt: TGTGCCTTGTGGGAGGTGCACGGGGCCCAGAAACTCTTT
CDR3aa: CALWEVHGAQKLF

j_gene: TRGJ1/TRGJ2
v_gene: TRGV8
abundance: few
CDR3nt: TGTGCCACCTGGGATAGGCGACGGAAACTCTTT
CDR3aa: CATWDRRRKLF

j_gene: TRGJP2
v_gene: TRGV9
abundance: few
CDR3nt: TGTGCCTTGTCTTGGCGTCGGGGTAGTGATTGGATCAAGACGTTT
CDR3aa: CALSWRRGSDWIKTF

j_gene: TRGJ1/TRGJ2
v_gene: TRGV4
abundance: -
CDR3nt: TGTGCCACCTGGGACGCGGCTGGGGTTAAGAAACTCTTT
CDR3aa: CATWDAAGVKKLF

j_gene: TRGJ1/TRGJ2
v_gene: TRGV4
abundance: many
CDR3nt: TGTGCCACCTGGGATGGACTTTATTATAAGAAACTCTTT
CDR3aa: CATWDGLYYKKLF

j_gene: TRGJP1
v_gene: TRGV3
abundance: few
CDR3nt: TGTGCCACCTGGGACGACACTGGTTGGTTCAAGATATTT
CDR3aa: CATWDDTGWFKIF

j_gene: TRGJP2
v_gene: TRGV2
abundance: -
CDR3nt: TGTGCCACCTGGGACGGGCCGTATAGTAGTGATTGGATCAAGACGTTT
CDR3aa: CATWDGPYSSDWIKTF

j_gene: TRGJ1/TRGJ2
v_gene: TRGV3
abundance: few
CDR3nt: TGTGCCACCTGGGACAGGTTTTACCCCCGTTATTATAAGAAACTCTTT
CDR3aa: CATWDRFYPRYYKKLF

j_gene: TRGJP1
v_gene: TRGV2
abundance: -
CDR3nt: TGTGCCACCTGGGACGGGCAGGGCGGTTGGTTCAAGATATTT
CDR3aa: CATWDGQGGWFKIF

j_gene: TRGJP2
v_gene: TRGV2
abundance: -
CDR3nt: TGTGCCACCTGGGACGGGCGATTTGATTGGATCAAGACGTTT
CDR3aa: CATWDGRFDWIKTF

j_gene: TRGJ1/TRGJ2
v_gene: TRGV3
abundance: -
CDR3nt: TGTGCCACCTGGGACAGGCCGGAAGGGAAGAAACTCTTT
CDR3aa: CATWDRPEGKKLF

j_gene: TRGJ1/TRGJ2
v_gene: TRGV8
abundance: few
CDR3nt: TGTGCCACCTGTCGCTCTTATTATAAGAAACTCTTT
CDR3aa: CATCRSYYKKLF

j_gene: TRGJ1/TRGJ2
v_gene: TRGV5
abundance: -
CDR3nt: TGTGCCACCTGGGACTCCGTTTATAAGAAACTCTTT
CDR3aa: CATWDSVYKKLF

j_gene: TRGJP
v_gene: TRGV9
abundance: -
CDR3nt: TGTGCCTTGTGGGAGGTGATGGGCAAAAAAATCAAGGTATTT
CDR3aa: CALWEVMGKKIKVF

j_gene: TRGJ1/TRGJ2
v_gene: TRGV8
abundance: once
CDR3nt: TGTGCCACCTGGGAGGGCGACGATTATTATAAGAAACTCTTT
CDR3aa: CATWEGDDYYKKLF

j_gene: TRGJ1/TRGJ2
v_gene: TRGV3
abundance: -
CDR3nt: TGTGCCACCTGGGAGGTTGGTTATTATAAGAAACTCTTT
CDR3aa: CATWEVGYYKKLF

j_gene: TRGJP2
v_gene: TRGV2
abundance: few
CDR3nt: TGTGCCACCTGGGACGGAGGGGGTAGTGATTGGATCAAGACGTTT
CDR3aa: CATWDGGGSDWIKTF

j_gene: TRGJ1/TRGJ2
v_gene: TRGV4
abundance: -
CDR3nt: TGTGCCACCTGGGATGGGAGGGGTAAGAAACTCTTT
CDR3aa: CATWDGRGKKLF

j_gene: TRGJP2
v_gene: TRGV4
abundance: few
CDR3nt: TGTGCCACCTGGGACGGGCCGGATCGGAGTAGTGATTGGATCAAGACGTTT
CDR3aa: CATWDGPDRSSDWIKTF

j_gene: TRGJ1/TRGJ2
v_gene: TRGV3
abundance: -
CDR3nt: TGTGCCACCTGGGACAGGCCTCCAAATTATAAGAAACTCTTT
CDR3aa: CATWDRPPNYKKLF

j_gene: TRGJ1/TRGJ2
v_gene: TRGV9
abundance: few
CDR3nt: TGTGCCTTGTGGGAGGTAGGATATAAGAAACTCTTT
CDR3aa: CALWEVGYKKLF

j_gene: TRGJ1/TRGJ2
v_gene: TRGV8
abundance: few
CDR3nt: TGTGCCACCTGGGTGAGCTATAAGAAACTCTTT
CDR3aa: CATWVSYKKLF

j_gene: TRGJ1/TRGJ2
v_gene: TRGV3
abundance: -
CDR3nt: TGTGCCACCTGGGACAGGCCGGAATTGCGGAATAAGAAACTCTTT
CDR3aa: CATWDRPELRNKKLF

j_gene: TRGJ1/TRGJ2
v_gene: TRGV9
abundance: -
CDR3nt: TGTGCCTTGTGGGAGGTGGATAATTGGCGTTATAAGAAACTCTTT
CDR3aa: CALWEVDNWRYKKLF

j_gene: TRGJ1/TRGJ2
v_gene: TRGV3
abundance: -
CDR3nt: TGTGCCCCGAAGGGGCCCTTTAAGAAACTCTTT
CDR3aa: CAPKGPFKKLF

j_gene: TRGJ1/TRGJ2
v_gene: TRGV2
abundance: -
CDR3nt: TGTGCCACCTGGGACGGGCTCGGTAGGAAACTCTTT
CDR3aa: CATWDGLGRKLF

j_gene: TRGJ1/TRGJ2
v_gene: TRGV9
abundance: -
CDR3nt: TGTGCCTTGTGGGAGGACCACGCGAAGAAACTCTTT
CDR3aa: CALWEDHAKKLF

j_gene: TRGJ1/TRGJ2
v_gene: TRGV4
abundance: few
CDR3nt: TGTGCCACCTGGGATGGAAAAGGGGGTTATTATAAGAAACTCTTT
CDR3aa: CATWDGKGGYYKKLF

j_gene: TRGJP2
v_gene: TRGV8
abundance: -
CDR3nt: TGTGCCACCTGGGATGGACGAAGTAGTAGTGATTGGATCAAGACGTTT
CDR3aa: CATWDGRSSSDWIKTF